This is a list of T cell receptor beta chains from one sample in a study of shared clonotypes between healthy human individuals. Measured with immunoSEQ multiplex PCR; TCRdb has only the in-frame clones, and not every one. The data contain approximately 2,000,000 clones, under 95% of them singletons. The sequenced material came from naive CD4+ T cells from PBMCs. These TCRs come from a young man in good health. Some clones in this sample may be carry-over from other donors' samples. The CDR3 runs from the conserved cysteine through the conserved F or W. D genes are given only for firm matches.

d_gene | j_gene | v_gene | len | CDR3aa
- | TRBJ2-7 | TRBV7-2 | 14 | CASSSNTGLPSEYF
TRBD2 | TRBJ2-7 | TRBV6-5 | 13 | CASRRLAGYEQYF
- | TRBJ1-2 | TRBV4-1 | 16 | CASSQEGSSLFYGYTF
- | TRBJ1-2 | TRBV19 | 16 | CASSIAPGRGLYGYTF
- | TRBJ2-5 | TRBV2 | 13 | CASSEQREETQYF
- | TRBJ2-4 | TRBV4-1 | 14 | CASSQGFQGNIQYF
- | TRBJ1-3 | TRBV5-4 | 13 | CASSRTSGNTIYF
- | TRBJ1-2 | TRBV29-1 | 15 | CSVGKRGTLPRGYTF
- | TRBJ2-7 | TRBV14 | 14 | CASSLRGGAGEQYF
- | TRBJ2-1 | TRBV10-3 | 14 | CAISESLRVNEQFF
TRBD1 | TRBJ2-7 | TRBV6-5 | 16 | CASSYVRGKTLYEQYF
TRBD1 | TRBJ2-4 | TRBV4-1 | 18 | CASSQVPGTGAAKNIQYF